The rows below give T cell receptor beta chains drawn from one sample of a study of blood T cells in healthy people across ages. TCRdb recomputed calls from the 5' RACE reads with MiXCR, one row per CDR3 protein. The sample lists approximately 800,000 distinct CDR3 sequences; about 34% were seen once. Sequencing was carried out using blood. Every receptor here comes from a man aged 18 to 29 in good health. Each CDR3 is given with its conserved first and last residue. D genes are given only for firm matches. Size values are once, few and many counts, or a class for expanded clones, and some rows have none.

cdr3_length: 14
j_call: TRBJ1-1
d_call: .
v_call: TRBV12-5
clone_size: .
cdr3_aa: CASGLGGMNTEAFF
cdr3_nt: TGTGCTAGTGGTTTGGGCGGCATGAACACTGAAGCTTTCTTT

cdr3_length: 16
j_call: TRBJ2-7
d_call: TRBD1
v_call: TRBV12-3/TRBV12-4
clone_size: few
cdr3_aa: CASSPSSGTANYEQYF
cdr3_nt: TGTGCCAGCAGCCCTAGTTCCGGGACAGCGAACTACGAGCAGTACTTC

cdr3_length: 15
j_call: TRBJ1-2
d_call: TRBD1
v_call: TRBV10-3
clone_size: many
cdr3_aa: CAIRTRDRGEHGYTF
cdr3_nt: TGTGCCATCAGGACCCGGGACAGGGGGGAGCATGGCTACACCTTC

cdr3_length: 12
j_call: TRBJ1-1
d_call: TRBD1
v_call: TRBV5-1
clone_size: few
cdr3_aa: CASSPTGGSAFF
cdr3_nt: TGCGCCAGCAGCCCGACAGGGGGATCAGCTTTCTTT

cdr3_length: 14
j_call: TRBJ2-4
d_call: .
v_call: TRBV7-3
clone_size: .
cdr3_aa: CASSLAATGNEQYF
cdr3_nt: TGTGCCAGCAGCTTAGCAGCCACTGGGAATGAGCAGTACTTC

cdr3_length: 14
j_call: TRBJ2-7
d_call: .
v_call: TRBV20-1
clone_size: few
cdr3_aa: CSARGPIRSYEQYF
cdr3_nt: TGCAGTGCTAGAGGGCCGATCAGGTCCTACGAGCAGTACTTC

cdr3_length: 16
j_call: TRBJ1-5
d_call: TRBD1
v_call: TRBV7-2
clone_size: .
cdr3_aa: CASSWTGALSNQPQHF
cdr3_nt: TGTGCCAGCAGCTGGACAGGGGCTCTAAGCAATCAGCCCCAGCATTTT

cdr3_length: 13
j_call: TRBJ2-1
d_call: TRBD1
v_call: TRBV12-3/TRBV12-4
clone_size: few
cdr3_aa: CASSSRTGQEQFF
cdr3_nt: TGTGCCAGCAGTTCCAGGACAGGCCAAGAGCAGTTCTTC

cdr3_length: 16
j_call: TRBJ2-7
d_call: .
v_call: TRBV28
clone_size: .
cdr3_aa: CASSPLGRSSSYEQYF
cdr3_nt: TGTGCCAGCAGTCCCTTGGGCAGGTCGTCTTCCTACGAGCAGTACTTC

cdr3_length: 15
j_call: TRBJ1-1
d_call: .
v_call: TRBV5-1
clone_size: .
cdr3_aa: CASSLESPMNTEAFF
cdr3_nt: TGCGCCAGCAGCTTGGAGAGCCCAATGAACACTGAAGCTTTCTTT

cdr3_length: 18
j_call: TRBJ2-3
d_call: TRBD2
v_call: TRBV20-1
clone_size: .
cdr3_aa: CSAREGLAGALTTDTQYF
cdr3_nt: TGCAGTGCTAGAGAGGGACTAGCGGGGGCTCTAACCACAGATACGCAGTATTTT

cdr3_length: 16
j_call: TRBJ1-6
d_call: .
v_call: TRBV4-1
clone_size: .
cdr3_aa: CASCQDEGSYNSPLHF
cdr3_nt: TGCGCCAGCTGCCAAGATGAGGGGTCCTATAATTCACCCCTCCACTTT

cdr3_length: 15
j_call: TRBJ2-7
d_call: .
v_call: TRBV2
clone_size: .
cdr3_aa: CASSRGQNPFSEQYF
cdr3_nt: TGTGCCAGCAGCCGCGGACAGAACCCCTTCTCCGAGCAGTACTTC

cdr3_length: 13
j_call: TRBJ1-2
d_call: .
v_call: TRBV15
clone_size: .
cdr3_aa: CATSTAVNYGYTF
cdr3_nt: TGTGCCACCAGCACAGCCGTTAACTATGGCTACACCTTC

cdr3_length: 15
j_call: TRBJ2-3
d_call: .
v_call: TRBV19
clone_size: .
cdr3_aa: CASTNRGSSTDTQYF
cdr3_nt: TGTGCCAGTACCAATCGGGGGTCTAGCACAGATACGCAGTATTTT

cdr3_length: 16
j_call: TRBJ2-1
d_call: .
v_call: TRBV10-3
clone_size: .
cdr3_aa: CAISEPTASSYNEQFF
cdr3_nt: TGTGCCATCAGTGAGCCGACAGCCTCCTCCTACAATGAGCAGTTCTTC

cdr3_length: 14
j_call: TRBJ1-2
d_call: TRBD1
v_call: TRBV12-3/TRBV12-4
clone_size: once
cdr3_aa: CASSSLGTEYGYTF
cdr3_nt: TGTGCCAGCAGTTCGTTGGGGACAGAGTATGGCTACACCTTC

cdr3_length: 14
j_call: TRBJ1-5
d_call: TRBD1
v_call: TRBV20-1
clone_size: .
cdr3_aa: CSARVAQGVQPQHF
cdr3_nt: TGCAGTGCTAGAGTTGCACAGGGGGTTCAGCCCCAGCATTTT

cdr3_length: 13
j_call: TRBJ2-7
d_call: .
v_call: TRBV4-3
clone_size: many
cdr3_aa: CASSQERPTEQYF
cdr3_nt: TGCGCCAGCAGCCAAGAACGACCGACCGAGCAGTACTTC

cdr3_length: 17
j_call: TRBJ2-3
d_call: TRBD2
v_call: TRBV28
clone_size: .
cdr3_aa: CASSSPLSGGGADTQYF
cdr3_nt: TGTGCCAGCAGTTCGCCCCTTAGCGGGGGGGGAGCAGATACGCAGTATTTT

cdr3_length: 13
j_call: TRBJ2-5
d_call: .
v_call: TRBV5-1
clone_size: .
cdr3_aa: CASTELGQETQYF
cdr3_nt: TGCGCCAGCACCGAGTTGGGGCAAGAGACCCAGTACTTC

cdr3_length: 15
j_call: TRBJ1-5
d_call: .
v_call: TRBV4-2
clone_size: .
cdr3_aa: CASSQVSEGRQPQHF
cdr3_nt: TGTGCCAGCAGCCAAGTGAGTGAGGGTCGGCAGCCCCAGCATTTT

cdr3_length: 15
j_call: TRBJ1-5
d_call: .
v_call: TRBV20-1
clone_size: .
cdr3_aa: CSARVDGRRDQPQHF
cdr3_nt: TGCAGTGCTAGAGTTGATGGACGACGGGATCAGCCCCAGCATTTT

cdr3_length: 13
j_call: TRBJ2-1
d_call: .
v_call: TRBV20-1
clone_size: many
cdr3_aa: CSARAPPGAQQFF
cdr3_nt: TGCAGTGCTAGAGCACCTCCGGGGGCCCAACAGTTCTTC

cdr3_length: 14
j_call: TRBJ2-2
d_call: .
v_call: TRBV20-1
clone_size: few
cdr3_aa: CSALDRTDTGELFF
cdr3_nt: TGCAGTGCCCTAGACAGGACTGACACCGGGGAGCTGTTTTTT

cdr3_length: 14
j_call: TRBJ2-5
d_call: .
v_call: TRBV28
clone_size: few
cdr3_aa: CASSFPQARETQYF
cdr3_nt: TGTGCCAGCAGTTTCCCCCAGGCCCGAGAGACCCAGTACTTC

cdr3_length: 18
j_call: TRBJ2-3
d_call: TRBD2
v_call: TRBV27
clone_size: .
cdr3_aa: CASSFFLLTSGRTDTQYF
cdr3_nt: TGTGCCAGCAGTTTCTTCCTTCTAACTAGCGGGAGGACAGATACGCAGTATTTT

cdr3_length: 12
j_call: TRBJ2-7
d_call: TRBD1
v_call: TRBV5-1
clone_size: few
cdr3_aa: CASSLGQGGQYF
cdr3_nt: TGCGCCAGCAGCCTGGGACAGGGCGGGCAGTACTTC

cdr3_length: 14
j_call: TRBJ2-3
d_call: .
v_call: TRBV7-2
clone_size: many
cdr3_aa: CASSLDRARDTQYF
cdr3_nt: TGTGCCAGCAGCTTAGACAGGGCAAGAGATACGCAGTATTTT

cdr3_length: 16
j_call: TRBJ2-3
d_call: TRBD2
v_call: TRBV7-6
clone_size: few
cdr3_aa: CASSFSSGGAKDTQYF
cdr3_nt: TGTGCCAGCAGCTTCTCTAGCGGGGGGGCCAAAGATACGCAGTATTTT

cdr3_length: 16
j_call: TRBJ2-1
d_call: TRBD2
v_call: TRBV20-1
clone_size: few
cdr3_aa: CSARRNSGEAYNEQFF
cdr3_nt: TGCAGTGCTCGACGCAACAGCGGGGAGGCGTACAATGAGCAGTTCTTC

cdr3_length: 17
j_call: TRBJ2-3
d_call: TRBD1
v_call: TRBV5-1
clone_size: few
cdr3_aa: CASSVAGTGMSGDTQYF
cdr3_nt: TGCGCCAGCAGCGTGGCCGGGACAGGGATGAGTGGAGATACGCAGTATTTT

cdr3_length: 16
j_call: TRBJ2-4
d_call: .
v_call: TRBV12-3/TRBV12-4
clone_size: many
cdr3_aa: CASSLGDILAKNIQYF
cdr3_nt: TGTGCCAGCAGTTTAGGAGACATATTAGCCAAAAACATTCAGTACTTC

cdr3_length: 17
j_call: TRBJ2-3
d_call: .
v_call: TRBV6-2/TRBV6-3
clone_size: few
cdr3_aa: CASSYPLWGTSTDTQYF
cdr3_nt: TGTGCCAGCAGTTACCCCCTTTGGGGGACTAGCACAGATACGCAGTATTTT

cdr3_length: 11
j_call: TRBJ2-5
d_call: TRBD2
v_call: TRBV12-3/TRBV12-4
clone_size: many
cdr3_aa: CASGGGETQYF
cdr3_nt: TGTGCCAGCGGCGGGGGTGAGACCCAGTACTTC

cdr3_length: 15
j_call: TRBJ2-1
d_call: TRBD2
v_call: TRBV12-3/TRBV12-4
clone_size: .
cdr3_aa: CASNNLAGGYNEQFF
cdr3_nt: TGTGCCAGCAACAATCTAGCGGGGGGCTACAATGAGCAGTTCTTC

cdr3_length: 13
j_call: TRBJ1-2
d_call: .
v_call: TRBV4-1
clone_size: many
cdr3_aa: CASSQGENYGYTF
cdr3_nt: TGCGCCAGCAGCCAAGGTGAAAACTATGGCTACACCTTC